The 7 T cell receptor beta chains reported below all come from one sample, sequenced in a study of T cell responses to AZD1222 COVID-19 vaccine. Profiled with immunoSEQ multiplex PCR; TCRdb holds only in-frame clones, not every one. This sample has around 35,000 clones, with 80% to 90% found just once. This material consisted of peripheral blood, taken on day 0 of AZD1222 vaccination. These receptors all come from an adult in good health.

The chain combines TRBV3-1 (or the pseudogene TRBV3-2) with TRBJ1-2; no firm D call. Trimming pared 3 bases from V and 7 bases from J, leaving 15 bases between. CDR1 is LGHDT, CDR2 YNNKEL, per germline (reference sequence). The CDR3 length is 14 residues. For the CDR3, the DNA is TGTGCCAGCAGCCAGGACTCTGGAGGTTCTGGCTACACCTTC. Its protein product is CASSQDSGGSGYTF.

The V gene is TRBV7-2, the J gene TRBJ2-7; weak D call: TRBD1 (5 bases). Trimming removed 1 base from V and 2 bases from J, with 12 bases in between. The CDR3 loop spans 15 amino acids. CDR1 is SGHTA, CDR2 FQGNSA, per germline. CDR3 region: CASSLGRVLTYEQYF. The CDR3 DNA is TGTGCCAGCAGCTTAGGCAGGGTGTTAACCTACGAGCAGTACTTC.

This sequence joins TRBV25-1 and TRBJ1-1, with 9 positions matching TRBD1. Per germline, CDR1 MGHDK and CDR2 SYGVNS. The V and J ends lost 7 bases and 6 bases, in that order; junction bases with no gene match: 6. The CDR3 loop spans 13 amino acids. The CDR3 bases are TGTGCCAGCACACAGGGGGCCCTAGCTGAAGCTTTCTTT. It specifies CASTQGALAEAFF.

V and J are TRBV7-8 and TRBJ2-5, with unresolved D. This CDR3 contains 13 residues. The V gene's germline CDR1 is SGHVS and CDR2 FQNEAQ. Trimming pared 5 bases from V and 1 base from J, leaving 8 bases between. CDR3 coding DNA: TGTGCCAGCAGCCAATCCTTCCAAGAGACCCAGTACTTC. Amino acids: CASSQSFQETQYF.

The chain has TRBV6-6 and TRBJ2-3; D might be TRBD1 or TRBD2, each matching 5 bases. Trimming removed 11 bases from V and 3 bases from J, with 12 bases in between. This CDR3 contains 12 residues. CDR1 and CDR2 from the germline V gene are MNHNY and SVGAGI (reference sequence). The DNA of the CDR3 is TGTGCCGGGGGTGAAACTACAGATACGCAGTATTTT. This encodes CAGGETTDTQYF.

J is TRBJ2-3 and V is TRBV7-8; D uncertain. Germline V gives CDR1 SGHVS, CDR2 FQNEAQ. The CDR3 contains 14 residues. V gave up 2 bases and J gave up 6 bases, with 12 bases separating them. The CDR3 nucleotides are TGTGCCAGCAGCTTACGTCCCCAGGCCGATACGCAGTATTTT. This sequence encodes CASSLRPQADTQYF.

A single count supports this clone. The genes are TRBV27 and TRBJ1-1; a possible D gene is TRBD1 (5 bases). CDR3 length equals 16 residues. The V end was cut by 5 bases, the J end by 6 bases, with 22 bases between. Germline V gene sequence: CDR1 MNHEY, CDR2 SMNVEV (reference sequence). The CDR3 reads CASSPTREASVAEAFF. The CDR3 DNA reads TGTGCCAGCAGTCCGACCAGGGAGGCTAGTGTAGCTGAAGCTTTCTTT.